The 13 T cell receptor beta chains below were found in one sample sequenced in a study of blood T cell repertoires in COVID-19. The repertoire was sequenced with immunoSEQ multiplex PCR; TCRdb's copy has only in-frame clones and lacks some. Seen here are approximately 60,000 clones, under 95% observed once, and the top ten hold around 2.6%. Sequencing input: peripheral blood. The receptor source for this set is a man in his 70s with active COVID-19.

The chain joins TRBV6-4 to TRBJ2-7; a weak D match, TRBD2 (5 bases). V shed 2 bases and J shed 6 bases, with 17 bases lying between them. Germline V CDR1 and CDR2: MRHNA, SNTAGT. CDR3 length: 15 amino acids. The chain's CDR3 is CASSDHGLSFFEQYF. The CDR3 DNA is TGTGCCAGCAGTGACCATGGACTGTCCTTCTTCGAGCAGTACTTC.

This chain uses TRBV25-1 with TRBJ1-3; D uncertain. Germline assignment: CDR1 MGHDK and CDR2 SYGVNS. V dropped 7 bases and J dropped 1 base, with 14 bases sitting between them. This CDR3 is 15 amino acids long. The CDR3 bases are TGTGCCAGCACCCAAAGCGGGGTTTCTGGAAACACCATATATTTT. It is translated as CASTQSGVSGNTIYF.

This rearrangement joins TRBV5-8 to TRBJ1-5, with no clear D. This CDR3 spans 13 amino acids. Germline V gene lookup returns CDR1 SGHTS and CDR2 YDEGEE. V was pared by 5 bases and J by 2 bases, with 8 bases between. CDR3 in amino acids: CASRGLGNQPQHF. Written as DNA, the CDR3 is TGTGCCAGCAGGGGCCTTGGCAATCAGCCCCAGCATTTT. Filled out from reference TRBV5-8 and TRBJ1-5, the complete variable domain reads EAGVTQSPTHLIKTRGQQATLRCSPISGHTSVYWYQQALGLGLQFLLWYDEGEERNRGNFPPRFSGRQFPNYSSELNVNALELEDSALYLCASRGLGNQPQHFGDGTRLSIL.

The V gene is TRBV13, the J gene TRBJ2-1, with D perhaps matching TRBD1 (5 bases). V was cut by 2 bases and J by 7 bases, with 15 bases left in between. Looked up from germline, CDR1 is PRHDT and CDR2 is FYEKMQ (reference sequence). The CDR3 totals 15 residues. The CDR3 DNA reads TGTGCCAGCAGCTTAATTACGACAGATAGGAATGAGCAGTTCTTC. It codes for CASSLITTDRNEQFF.

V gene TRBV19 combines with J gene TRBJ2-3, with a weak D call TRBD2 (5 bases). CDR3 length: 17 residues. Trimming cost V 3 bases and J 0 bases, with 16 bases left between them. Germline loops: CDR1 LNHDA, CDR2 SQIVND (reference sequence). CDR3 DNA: TGTGCCAGTAGTATTAGAGGGCCAGCAGCAAGCACAGATACGCAGTATTTT. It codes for CASSIRGPAASTDTQYF.

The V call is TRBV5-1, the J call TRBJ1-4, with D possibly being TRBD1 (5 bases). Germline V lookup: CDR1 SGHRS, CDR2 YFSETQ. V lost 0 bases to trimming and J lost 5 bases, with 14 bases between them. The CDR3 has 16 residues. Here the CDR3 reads CASSLVAGLANEKLFF. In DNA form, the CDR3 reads TGCGCCAGCAGCTTGGTTGCGGGGCTCGCGAATGAAAAACTGTTTTTT.

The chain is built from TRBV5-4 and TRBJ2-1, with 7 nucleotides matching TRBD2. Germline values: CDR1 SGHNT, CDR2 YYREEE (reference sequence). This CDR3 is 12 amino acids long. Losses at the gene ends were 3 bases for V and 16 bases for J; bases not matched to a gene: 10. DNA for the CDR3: TGTGCCAGCAGCTCATTGGCGGGGGACCTCTTCTTC. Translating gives CASSSLAGDLFF.

The CDR3 DNA sequence: TGTGCTAGTGGTGGCCAAACAGGGGGCACTGAAGCTTTCTTT. Protein: CASGGQTGGTEAFF. The chain has TRBV12-5 and TRBJ1-1; the match to TRBD1 covers 8 bases. The length of the CDR3 is 14 residues. Trimming removed 5 bases from V and 4 bases from J; junction bases left unmatched: 6. Looked up from germline, CDR1 is LGHNT and CDR2 is FRNRAP.

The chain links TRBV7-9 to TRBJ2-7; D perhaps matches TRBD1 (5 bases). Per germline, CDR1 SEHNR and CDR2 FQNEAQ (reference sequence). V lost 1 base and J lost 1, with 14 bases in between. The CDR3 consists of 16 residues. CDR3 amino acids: CASSLGPQGRSYEQYV. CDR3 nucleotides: TGTGCCAGCAGCTTAGGGCCCCAGGGTAGGTCCTACGAGCAGTACGTC.

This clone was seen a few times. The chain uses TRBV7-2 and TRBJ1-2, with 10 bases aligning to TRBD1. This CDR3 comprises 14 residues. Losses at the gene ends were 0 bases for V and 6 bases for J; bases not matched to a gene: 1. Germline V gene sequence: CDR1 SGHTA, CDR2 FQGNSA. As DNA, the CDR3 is TGTGCCAGCAGCTTAGCGGGGACAGGGGATGGCTACACCTTC. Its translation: CASSLAGTGDGYTF.

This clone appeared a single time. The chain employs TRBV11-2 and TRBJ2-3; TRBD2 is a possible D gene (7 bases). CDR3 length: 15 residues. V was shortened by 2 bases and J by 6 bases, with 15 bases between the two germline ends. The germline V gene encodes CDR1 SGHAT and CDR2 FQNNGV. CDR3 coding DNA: TGTGCCAGCAGCTTAAGGGGGGGCATCGCCGATACGCAGTATTTT. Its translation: CASSLRGGIADTQYF.

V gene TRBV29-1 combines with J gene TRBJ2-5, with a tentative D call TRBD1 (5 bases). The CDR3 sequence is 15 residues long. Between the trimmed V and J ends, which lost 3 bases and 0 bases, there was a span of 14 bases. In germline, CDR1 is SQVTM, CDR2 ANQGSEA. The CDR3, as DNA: TGCAGCGTTGAGGTCCTGGGGCTGAACCAAGAGACCCAGTACTTC. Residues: CSVEVLGLNQETQYF.

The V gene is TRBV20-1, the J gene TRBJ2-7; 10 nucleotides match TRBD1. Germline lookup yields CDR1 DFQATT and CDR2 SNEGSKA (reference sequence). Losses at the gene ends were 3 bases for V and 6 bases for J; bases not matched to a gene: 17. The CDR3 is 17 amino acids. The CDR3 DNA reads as TGCAGTGCTAGTCCTACCGGGACAGGGGTTGGAAGTGGCGAGCAGTACGTC. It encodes CSASPTGTGVGSGEQYV.